This is a list of T cell receptor beta chains from one sample in a study of T cell responses to AZD1222 COVID-19 vaccine. TCRdb keeps only in-frame clones here, not all; method: immunoSEQ multiplex PCR. The profile shows around 260,000 clones, 90% to 95% of them singletons. Specimen: peripheral blood, collected on day 0 of AZD1222 vaccination. All receptors derive from an adult in good health. Each CDR3 is given without its conserved first and last residue. Some rows mark clone size as missing; the rest say once, few, many or name a class of expanded clone.

size: once
V: TRBV7-3
CDR3: ASSLMAGREQY

size: .
V: TRBV6-5
CDR3: ASSLDRGSYEQY

size: .
V: TRBV5-1
CDR3: ASSLGKGGGLDTQY

size: .
V: TRBV24-1
CDR3: ATSDKGSPNEKLF

size: once
V: TRBV27
CDR3: ASSLTGTSGSTDTQY

size: .
V: TRBV6-2/TRBV6-3
CDR3: ASRPSGVLGTQY

size: once
V: TRBV3-1/TRBV3-2
CDR3: ASSRLGTGGNSPLH

size: .
V: TRBV4-3
CDR3: ASSLAAGSAYEQY

size: .
V: TRBV30
CDR3: AWGGGGSNQPQH

size: .
V: TRBV28
CDR3: ASSLIAGVANTEAF

size: .
V: TRBV5-4
CDR3: ASRRTGGAGYT

size: .
V: TRBV7-2
CDR3: ASTQTGGSYEQY

size: once
V: TRBV2
CDR3: ASRRDVNTEAF

size: .
V: TRBV12-3/TRBV12-4
CDR3: ASTPSGYEQY

size: .
V: TRBV4-1
CDR3: ASSHPLGGGELF

size: once
V: TRBV12-3/TRBV12-4
CDR3: ASNPGGGKPQH

size: .
V: TRBV7-2
CDR3: ASSHSFAQPYEQY

size: once
V: TRBV11-3
CDR3: ASSPGQGAYEQY

size: .
V: TRBV2
CDR3: ASSWEGGNQPQH

size: .
V: TRBV6-5
CDR3: ASSYSEGTYEQY

size: .
V: TRBV18
CDR3: ASSPTGANVLT

size: .
V: TRBV3-1/TRBV3-2
CDR3: ASSQGLAYEQY

size: .
V: TRBV19
CDR3: AGSNPSTGGEKLF

size: .
V: TRBV9
CDR3: ASSEGAGNQPQH

size: .
V: TRBV6-2/TRBV6-3
CDR3: ASSYSMEGLLLWMGTQY

size: .
V: TRBV7-2
CDR3: ASSLSSLGGTPGELF

size: .
V: TRBV7-6
CDR3: ASSPSGGIAGFEAVAYEQY

size: .
V: TRBV23-1
CDR3: ASSQSDRGQSYEQY

size: .
V: TRBV2
CDR3: ASSGSGGRAQY

size: .
V: TRBV10-3
CDR3: ATQRERTYEQY

size: once
V: TRBV7-8
CDR3: ASSLGTSNNEQF

size: .
V: TRBV5-1
CDR3: ATRGVVGPRDTQY

size: .
V: TRBV4-3
CDR3: ASSQAFQADTDTQY

size: once
V: TRBV15
CDR3: ATSRDNGYEQY

size: once
V: TRBV10-3
CDR3: AIKGTGFNEQY

size: .
V: TRBV4-3
CDR3: ASSQSGGGYGLNEQF

size: .
V: TRBV28
CDR3: ATLKGRGTDTQY

size: .
V: TRBV6-5
CDR3: ASSPVFGATYEQY

size: once
V: TRBV9
CDR3: ASSPGQSTHTIY

size: .
V: TRBV2
CDR3: ASTVGSNQPQH